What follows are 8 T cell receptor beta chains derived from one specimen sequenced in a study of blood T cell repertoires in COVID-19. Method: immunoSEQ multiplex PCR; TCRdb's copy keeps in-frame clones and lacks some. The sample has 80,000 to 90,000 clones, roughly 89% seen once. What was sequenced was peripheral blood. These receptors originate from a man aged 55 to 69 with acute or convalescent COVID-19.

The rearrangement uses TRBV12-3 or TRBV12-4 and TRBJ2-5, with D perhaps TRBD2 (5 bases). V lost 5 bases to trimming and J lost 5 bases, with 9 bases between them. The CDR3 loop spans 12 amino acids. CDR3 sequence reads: CASSQTGETQYF. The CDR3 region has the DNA TGTGCCAGCAGTCAGACGGGGGAGACCCAGTACTTC.

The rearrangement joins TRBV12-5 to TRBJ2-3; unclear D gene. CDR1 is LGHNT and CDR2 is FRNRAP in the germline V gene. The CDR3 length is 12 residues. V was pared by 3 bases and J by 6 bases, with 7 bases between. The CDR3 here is CASGFQADTQYF. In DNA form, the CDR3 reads TGTGCTAGTGGTTTCCAAGCTGATACGCAGTATTTT.

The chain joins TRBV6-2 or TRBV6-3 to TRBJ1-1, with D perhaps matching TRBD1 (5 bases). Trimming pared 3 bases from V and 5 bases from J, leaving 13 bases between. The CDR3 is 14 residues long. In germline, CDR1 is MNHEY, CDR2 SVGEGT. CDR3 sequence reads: CASSYNLKGTEAFF. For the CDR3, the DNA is TGTGCCAGCAGTTATAACCTCAAGGGGACTGAAGCTTTCTTT.

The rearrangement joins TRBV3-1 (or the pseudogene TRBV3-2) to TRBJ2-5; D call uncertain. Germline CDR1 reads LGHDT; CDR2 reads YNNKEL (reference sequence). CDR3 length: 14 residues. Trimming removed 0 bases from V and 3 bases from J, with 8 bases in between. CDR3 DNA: TGTGCCAGCAGCCAAGATACGGAGAAAGAGACCCAGTACTTC. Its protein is CASSQDTEKETQYF.

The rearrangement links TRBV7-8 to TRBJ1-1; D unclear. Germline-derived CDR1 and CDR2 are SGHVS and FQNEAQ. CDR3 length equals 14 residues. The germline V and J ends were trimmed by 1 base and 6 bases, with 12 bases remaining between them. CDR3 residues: CASSLVTGWAEAFF. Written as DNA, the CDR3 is TGTGCCAGCAGCTTAGTCACGGGATGGGCTGAAGCTTTCTTT.

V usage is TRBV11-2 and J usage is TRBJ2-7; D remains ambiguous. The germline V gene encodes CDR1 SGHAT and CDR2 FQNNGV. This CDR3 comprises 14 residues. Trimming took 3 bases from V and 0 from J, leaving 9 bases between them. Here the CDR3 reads CASSFYGSSYEQYF. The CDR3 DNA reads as TGTGCCAGCAGCTTTTACGGTAGCTCCTACGAGCAGTACTTC.

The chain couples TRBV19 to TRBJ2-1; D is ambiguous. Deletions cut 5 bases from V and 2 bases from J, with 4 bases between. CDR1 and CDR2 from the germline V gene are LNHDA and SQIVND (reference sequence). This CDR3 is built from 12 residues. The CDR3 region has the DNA TGTGCCAGTAGTGTCGCCTACAATGAGCAGTTCTTC. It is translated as CASSVAYNEQFF.

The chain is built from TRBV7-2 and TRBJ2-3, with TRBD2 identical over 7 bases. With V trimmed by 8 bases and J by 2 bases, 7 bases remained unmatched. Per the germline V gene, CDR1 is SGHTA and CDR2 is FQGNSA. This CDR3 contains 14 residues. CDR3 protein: CASGSSGVTDTQYF. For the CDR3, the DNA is TGTGCCAGCGGTTCGAGCGGGGTCACAGATACGCAGTATTTT.